This TCR beta chain was captured in a study of T-cell memory formation after mild COVID-19. On this clonotype: The antigen is not known.

Each CDR3 protein gets one entry after TCRdb re-called the 5' RACE reads with MiXCR. The profile shows about 340,000 distinct CDR3 sequences, around 13% of them singletons. J was trimmed by 9 bases and V by 10 bases; bases with no gene match: 12. CDR3 size: 13 residues. The germline gives CDR1 SGHRS, CDR2 YFSETQ. Overall study findings and caveats: That cross-reactive memory joined was suggested by some responding clones appearing in pre-infection memory. CD4+ contracting clones lay mainly in CM and EM, CD8+ ones in EMRA. Clones that contracted from day 15 to 85 were balanced CD4/CD8, while later expanders leaned CD4+.

This sequence joins TRBV5-1 and TRBJ2-1, with TRBD2 matching 8 bases. The receptor was derived from a man between 18 and 29 years old who had mild COVID-19 (a few samples of this study predate the infection). Cell type and time point are not known. The sequenced material came from PBMCs or a T cell subset sorted from them (not recorded which). For the CDR3, the DNA is TGCGCCGGAGCGGGTCTTGCGGGGGGTGAGCAGTTCTTC. As protein: CAGAGLAGGEQFF. Drawing the rest from reference TRBV5-1 and TRBJ2-1, the complete variable domain is KAGVTQTPRYLIKTRGQQVTLSCSPISGHRSVSWYQQTPGQGLQFLFEYFSETQRNKGNFPGRFSGRQFSNSRSEMNVSTLELGDSALYLCAGAGLAGGEQFFGPGTRLTVL.